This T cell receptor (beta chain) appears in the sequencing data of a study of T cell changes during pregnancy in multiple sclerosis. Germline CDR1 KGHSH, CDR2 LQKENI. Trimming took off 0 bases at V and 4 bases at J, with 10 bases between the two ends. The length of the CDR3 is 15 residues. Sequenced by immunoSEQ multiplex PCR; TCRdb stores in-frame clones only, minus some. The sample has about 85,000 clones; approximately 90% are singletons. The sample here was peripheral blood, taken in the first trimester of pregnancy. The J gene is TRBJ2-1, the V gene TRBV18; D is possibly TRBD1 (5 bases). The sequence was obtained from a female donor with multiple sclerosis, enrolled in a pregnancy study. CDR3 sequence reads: CASSPPTGLYNEQFF. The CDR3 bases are TGTGCCAGCTCACCACCAACAGGCCTTTACAATGAGCAGTTCTTC.